This TCR beta chain derives from a study of shared clonotypes between healthy human individuals (dated by TCRdb to 2020 to 2022). The study in broad terms: The cohort comprised two women and three men aged 18 to 49 years. For each donor, CD4 naive and CD4 memory were each run on three plates, CD8 naive on two plates, and CD8 memory on one plate. To estimate repertoire size and how much clonotypes are shared between individuals, the study performed deep sequencing of blood TCR repertoires from roughly five healthy adults. Different laboratories and diverse techniques were used to prepare libraries and sequence TCR repertoires, to increase sequencing depth and limit assay-specific biases. Per donor, leukapheresis produced somewhere between about 0.85 and 10 billion PBMCs.

V and J are trimmed by 2 bases and 3 bases, and the gene matches miss 3 bases of the junction. From cysteine to phenylalanine, the CDR3 is 13 amino acids long. Of all the DNA, just the CDR3 is kept, 39 bases in frame from base 1. Sequences GTSNPN (CDR1) and SVGIG (CDR2) are obtained from the germline V gene (reference sequence). The study at large found these results: Because the study included a small number of donors, the genetic and exposure-history diversity represented was limited. Across a handful of donors, approximately 5% of naive CD4, roughly 3.5% of naive CD8, 2% to 2.5% of memory CD4, and 0.4% to 0.45% of memory CD8 clonotypes were shared. Larger estimated clonotype richness was generally found for naive subsets than for memory subsets. Sampling was restricted to blood, and TCR repertoires in tissue are likely to differ from TCR repertoires in blood. Rarefaction of sorted-subset datasets indicated incomplete sequencing despite the large sequencing depth. Pairwise subsampling indicated that sequencing depth was expected to affect the degree of clonotype sharing among donors. Higher generation probabilities were observed for clonotypes shared by all four sorted-subset donors than for non-shared clonotypes.

Using the deep immunoSEQ assay, multiplex PCR amplified TCR CDR3 regions from genomic DNA. For each cell subset, the extracted genomic DNA was distributed evenly across all wells of several immunoSEQ 96-well plates, and each plate served as one replicate. For sorted subsets, approximately 200 ng of genomic DNA, equivalent to around 29,000 T cell genomes, went into each replicate PCR. Purified libraries were quantified with a Qubit 3.0 fluorometer, sized on a Bioanalyzer 2100, and re-quantified with the KAPA Library Quantification kit. A separate single-read 150-cycle Illumina NextSeq 550 flow cell was used to sequence each immunoSEQ 96-well plate. Turning to the authors' computational methods: Because the immunoSEQ output included only junctional sequences and no quality scores, the filtering could not be the same as the filtering used for full-length reads. Sequences were annotated with PyIR, a Python wrapper for IgBLAST v1.9, using IMGT germline references to assign V/J genes and CDR3. Reads were filtered out if the reads had weak V/J assignments (E-value above 1e-6), no CDR3, stop codons, out-of-frame junctions, or ambiguous translated residues. V3J clonotypes were defined as sequences sharing an identical inferred V gene, J gene, and CDR3 amino acid sequence. The percentage overlap between two repertoires was calculated by dividing the number of shared unique clonotypes by the size of the smaller repertoire. RTK rarefaction, the Chao1 estimator, and Recon v2.1 estimates of unobserved clonotypes were used to assess repertoire richness. OLGA was used to compute generation probabilities for all TCRbeta clonotypes that the gDNA method yielded from a few donors. In its TCRdb copy, this immuneACCESS table keeps in-frame sequences only and misses some clones. Where compared with another copy, unresolved V genes explain less than half of these, and the others have no known cause. The DNA gave D and trimming, while V, J and clone size come from that table. The sample yields about 2.3 million clones; 85% to 95% were counted once. The leading ten clones occupy 0.3% to 0.4% of the sample.

Donors were healthy HIV-negative adults with no recently reported acute infections or vaccinations. Every donor was a Caucasian adult residing in Nashville, Tennessee, USA. CD4+ T cells were enriched by magnetic negative selection; naive cells were then positively selected on CD45RA, and the negative fraction formed the memory subset. Blood was collected by leukapheresis, and PBMCs were isolated by Ficoll-Histopaque density gradient centrifugation and then cryopreserved in liquid nitrogen vapor phase. Purity and quantity of every magnetically sorted T cell population were checked by analytical flow cytometry. From each sorted fraction, genomic DNA was isolated and quantified by UV absorbance on a Nanodrop 2000c. In regard to this clone: No antigen is known for it. There are no base qualities to consult, and no much larger clone falls within one base.

The clonotype was recovered from a man aged 18 to 29 in good health. Some clones in this sample may be carry-over from other donors' samples. Input material: naive CD4+ T cells from PBMCs. Interpreted using the paper, the cell subset or site label stands for: CD45RA+ positively selected. The chain couples TRBV30 to TRBJ2-7; a stretch of 8 junction bases matches TRBD1. The nucleotides are TGTGCCTGGAGTACCGGGACAGGCTACGAGCAGTACTTC. This codes for CAWSTGTGYEQYF.